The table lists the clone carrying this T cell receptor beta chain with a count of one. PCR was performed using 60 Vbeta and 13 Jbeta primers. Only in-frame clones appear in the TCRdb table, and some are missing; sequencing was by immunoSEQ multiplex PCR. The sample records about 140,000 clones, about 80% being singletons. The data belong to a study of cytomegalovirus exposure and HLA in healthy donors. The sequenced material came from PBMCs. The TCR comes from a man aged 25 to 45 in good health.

CDR3 DNA: TGTGCCAGCAGCTTAGGCGTGTGGCCCGGGGGGGTTGGCACAGATACGCAGTATTTT. Its translation is CASSLGVWPGGVGTDTQYF. The V and J genes are TRBV11-3 and TRBJ2-3; TRBD2 agrees at 8 bases. J gave up 1 base and V 1 base, and 13 bases lay outside the gene matches. Per the germline V gene, CDR1 is SGHNT and CDR2 is YENEEA. The length of the CDR3 is 19 residues.